This section outlines one T cell receptor beta chain sequence together with its context. This sample also contains other DNA sequences that code for the same CDR3. Germline assignment: CDR1 LNHNV and CDR2 YYDKDF (reference sequence). V shed 1 base, J shed 4 bases, and the junction held 3 bases outside the gene matches. The CDR3 is 14 amino acids. The data were obtained in a study of TIL therapy for anti-PD-1-resistant metastatic lung cancer. Study context: A few tumors were EGFR-mutant and two were ALK-rearranged. Tumors carried a median around 1.4 non-synonymous mutations per megabase.

Sequencing used immunoSEQ v3. Survey-level samples got 2 million or so read pairs; deep-level samples got roughly 4.5-6 million. This table comes from immunoSEQ multiplex PCR, and its TCRdb copy is limited to in-frame clones, with some not included. In the table there are fewer than 60,000 clones, 80% to 90% of which are singletons. As for time point: pre-treatment sample, taken before nivolumab and TIL therapy. The origin of this receptor is a person between 25 and 79 years old with non-small cell lung cancer. The starting material was blood, obtained at baseline. The gene calls are TRBV15 and TRBJ2-5, with 7 bases fitting TRBD2. The CDR3 DNA follows: TGTGCCACCAGCAGAGGACTAGCCGGAGAGACCCAGTACTTC. This translates into CATSRGLAGETQYF. Full variable domain (remainder filled in from reference TRBV15 and TRBJ2-5): DAMVIQNPRYQVTQFGKPVTLSCSQTLNHNVMYWYQQKSSQAPKLLFHYYDKDFNNEADTPDNFQSRRPNTSFCFLDIRSPGLGDTAMYLCATSRGLAGETQYFGPGTRLLVL.